The sequence of this T cell receptor beta chain was determined in a study of T-cell reconstitution after alpha-beta-depleted transplantation in children. Unique molecular identifiers were built into the TCRbeta library. TCRdb re-called the PCR reads with MiXCR, one entry per CDR3 protein. The sample has about 300,000 distinct CDR3 sequences; around 10% are singletons. General study points: Surviving recipient cells, namely T cells and thymic progenitors, were the source of high day-60 TCRbeta diversity in some patients.

This clonotype was detected many times. The antigen is unknown. The material was PBMCs, obtained before TCRalphabeta/CD19-depleted stem cell transplant. This sequence originates from a boy under two years old with acute myeloid leukemia, due to receive a stem cell transplant.

In DNA, the CDR3 is TGTGCCAGCAGTTCTCTCAGGGGGGCCACAGATACGCAGTATTTT. Translated: CASSSLRGATDTQYF. V and J are TRBV28 and TRBJ2-3; D may be TRBD1 (7 bases). Germline V gene data show CDR1 as MDHEN and CDR2 as SYDVKM. This CDR3 contains 15 residues. Between the trimmed V and J ends, which lost 4 bases and 2 bases, there was a span of 13 bases.